This entry is about one T cell receptor beta chain. The sample belongs to a study of T cell responses to AZD1222 COVID-19 vaccine. This CDR3 spans 15 amino acids. Per germline, CDR1 SGHTS and CDR2 YDEGEE. Between the trimmed V and J ends, which lost 1 base and 4 bases, there was a span of 14 bases. Some clones are missing from TCRdb's copy, which holds only in-frame ones; the method was immunoSEQ multiplex PCR. The data show 90,000 to 140,000 clones, roughly 89% seen once. J is TRBJ1-1 and V is TRBV5-8; a possible D gene is TRBD1 (6 bases). The sample was peripheral blood, taken 28 days after the second AZD1222 dose. This clonotype was sampled from an adult who received the AZD1222 COVID-19 vaccine. CDR3: CASSLFQDSGTEAFF. Here the CDR3 DNA reads TGTGCCAGCAGCTTGTTTCAGGACAGCGGCACTGAAGCTTTCTTT. Combining the CDR3 with reference TRBV5-8 and TRBJ1-1 gives the whole variable domain EAGVTQSPTHLIKTRGQQATLRCSPISGHTSVYWYQQALGLGLQFLLWYDEGEERNRGNFPPRFSGRQFPNYSSELNVNALELEDSALYLCASSLFQDSGTEAFFGQGTRLTVV.